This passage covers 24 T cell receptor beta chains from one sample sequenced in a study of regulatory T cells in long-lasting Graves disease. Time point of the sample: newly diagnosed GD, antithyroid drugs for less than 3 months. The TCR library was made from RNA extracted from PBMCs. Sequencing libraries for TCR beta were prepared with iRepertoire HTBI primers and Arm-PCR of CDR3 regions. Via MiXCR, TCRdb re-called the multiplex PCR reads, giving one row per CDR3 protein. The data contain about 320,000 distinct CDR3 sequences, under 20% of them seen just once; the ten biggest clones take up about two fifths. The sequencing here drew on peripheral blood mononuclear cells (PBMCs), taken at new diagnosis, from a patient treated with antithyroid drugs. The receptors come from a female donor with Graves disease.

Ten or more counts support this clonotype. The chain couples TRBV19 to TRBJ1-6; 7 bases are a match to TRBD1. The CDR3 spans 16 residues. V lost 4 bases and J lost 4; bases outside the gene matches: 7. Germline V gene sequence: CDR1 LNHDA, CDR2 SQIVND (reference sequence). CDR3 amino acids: CASSTPGQLYNSPLHF. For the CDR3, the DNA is TGTGCCAGTAGTACACCGGGACAGTTATATAATTCACCCCTCCACTTT.

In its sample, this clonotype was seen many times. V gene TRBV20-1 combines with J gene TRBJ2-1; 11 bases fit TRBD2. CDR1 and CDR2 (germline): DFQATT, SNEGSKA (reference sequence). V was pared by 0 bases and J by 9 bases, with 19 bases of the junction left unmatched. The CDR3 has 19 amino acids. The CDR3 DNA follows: TGCAGTGCTAGAGAGGGGGGGCTAGTCGGGACTAGCGGCCGCGGTGAGCAGTTCTTC. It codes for CSAREGGLVGTSGRGEQFF.

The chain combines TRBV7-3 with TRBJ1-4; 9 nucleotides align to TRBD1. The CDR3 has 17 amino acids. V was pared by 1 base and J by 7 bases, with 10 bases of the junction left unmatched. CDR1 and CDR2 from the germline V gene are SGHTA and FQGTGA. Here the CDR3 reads CASSLRSKGQGREKLFF. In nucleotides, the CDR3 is TGTGCCAGCAGCTTAAGGTCCAAGGGACAGGGACGTGAAAAACTGTTTTTT.

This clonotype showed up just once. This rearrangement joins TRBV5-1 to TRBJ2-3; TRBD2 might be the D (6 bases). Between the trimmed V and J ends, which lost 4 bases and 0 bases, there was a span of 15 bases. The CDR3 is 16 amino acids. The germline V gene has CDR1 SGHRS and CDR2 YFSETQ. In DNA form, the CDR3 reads TGCGCCAGCAGCATTCAGTGGGCGGGAAGCACAGATACGCAGTATTTT. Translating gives CASSIQWAGSTDTQYF.

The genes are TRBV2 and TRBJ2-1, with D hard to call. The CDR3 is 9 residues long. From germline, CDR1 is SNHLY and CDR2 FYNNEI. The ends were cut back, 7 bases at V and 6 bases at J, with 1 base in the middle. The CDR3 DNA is TGTGCCAGCACCAATGAGCAGTTCTTC. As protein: CASTNEQFF.

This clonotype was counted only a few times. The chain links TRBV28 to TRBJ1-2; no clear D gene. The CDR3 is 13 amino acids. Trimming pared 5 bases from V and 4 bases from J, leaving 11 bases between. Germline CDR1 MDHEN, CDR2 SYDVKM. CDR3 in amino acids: CASSPPGSYGYTF. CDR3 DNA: TGTGCCAGCAGTCCCCCGGGATCCTATGGCTACACCTTC.

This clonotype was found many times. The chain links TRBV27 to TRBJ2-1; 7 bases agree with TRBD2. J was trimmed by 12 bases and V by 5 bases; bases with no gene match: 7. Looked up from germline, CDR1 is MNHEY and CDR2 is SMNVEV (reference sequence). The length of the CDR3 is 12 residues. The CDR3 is CASSLRGRGQFF. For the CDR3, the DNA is TGTGCCAGCAGTCTTCGCGGGAGAGGGCAGTTCTTC.

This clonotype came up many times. The CDR3 reads CASSIATRDSEHQAFF. The CDR3 coding sequence is TGTGCCAGTAGTATAGCCACCAGGGATAGCGAACACCAAGCTTTCTTT. The chain recombines TRBV19 with TRBJ1-1; D possibly corresponds to TRBD1 (5 bases). The CDR3 is 16 residues long. Trimming cost V 1 base and J 9 bases, with 21 bases left between them. CDR1 is LNHDA, CDR2 SQIVND, per germline (reference sequence). Looking up the rest from reference TRBV19 and TRBJ1-1 gives the full variable domain: DGGITQSPKYLFRKEGQNVTLSCEQNLNHDAMYWYRQDPGQGLRLIYYSQIVNDFQKGDIAEGYSVSREKKESFPLTVTSAQKNPTAFYLCASSIATRDSEHQAFFGQGTRLTVV.

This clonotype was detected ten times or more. This chain's CDR3 is CASSDLSGIMGQETQYF. DNA of the CDR3: TGTGCCAGCAGCGACCTTAGCGGGATTATGGGGCAAGAGACCCAGTACTTC. The rearrangement links TRBV2 to TRBJ2-5; 8 bases are a match to TRBD2. V was clipped by 6 bases and J by 2 bases; unmatched bases: 14. The V gene's germline CDR1 is SNHLY and CDR2 FYNNEI. The CDR3 covers 17 residues. Filled out from reference TRBV2 and TRBJ2-5, the complete variable domain reads EPEVTQTPSHQVTQMGQEVILRCVPISNHLYFYWYRQILGQKVEFLVSFYNNEISEKSEIFDDQFSVERPDGSNFTLKIRSTKLEDSAMYFCASSDLSGIMGQETQYFGPGTRLLVL.

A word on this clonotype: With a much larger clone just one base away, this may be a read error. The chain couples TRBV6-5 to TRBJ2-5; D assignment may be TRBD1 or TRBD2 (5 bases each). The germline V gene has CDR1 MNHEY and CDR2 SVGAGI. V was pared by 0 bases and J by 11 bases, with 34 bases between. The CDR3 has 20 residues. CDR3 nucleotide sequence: TGTGCCAGCAGTTACTCGATAAACCACCGGGACCAAAGCTCCTACAATGAGCAGTACTTC. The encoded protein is CASSYSINHRDQSSYNEQYF.

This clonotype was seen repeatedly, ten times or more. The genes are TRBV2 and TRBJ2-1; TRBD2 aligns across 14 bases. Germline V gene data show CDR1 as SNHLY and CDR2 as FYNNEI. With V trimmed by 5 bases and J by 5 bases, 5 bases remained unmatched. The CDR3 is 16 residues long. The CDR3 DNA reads TGTGCCAGCAGTCCCCGACTAGCGGGAGGGAACAATGAGCAGTTCTTC. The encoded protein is CASSPRLAGGNNEQFF.

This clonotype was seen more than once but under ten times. CDR3 loop: CASTTYGRTDTQYF. CDR3 bases: TGTGCCAGCACCACCTACGGTCGCACAGATACGCAGTATTTT. This chain joins TRBV12-3 or TRBV12-4 and TRBJ2-3; D not resolved. This CDR3 comprises 14 residues. Trimming took off 7 bases at V and 1 base at J, with 12 bases between the two ends.

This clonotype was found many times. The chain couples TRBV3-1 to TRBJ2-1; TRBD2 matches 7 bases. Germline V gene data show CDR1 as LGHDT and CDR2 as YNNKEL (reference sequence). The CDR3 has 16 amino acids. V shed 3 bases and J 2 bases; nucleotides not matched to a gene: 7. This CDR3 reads CASSHDWGGTYNEQFF. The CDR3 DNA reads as TGTGCCAGCAGCCATGACTGGGGGGGGACCTACAATGAGCAGTTCTTC.

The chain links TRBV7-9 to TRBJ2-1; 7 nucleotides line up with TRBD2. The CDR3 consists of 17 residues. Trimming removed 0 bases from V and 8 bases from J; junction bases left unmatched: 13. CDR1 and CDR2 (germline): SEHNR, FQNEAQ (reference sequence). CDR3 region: CASSLARRGRRSDEQFF. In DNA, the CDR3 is TGTGCCAGCAGCTTAGCGCGGCGCGGGAGACGCTCAGATGAGCAGTTCTTC. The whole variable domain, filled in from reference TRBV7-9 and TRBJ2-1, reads DTGVSQNPRHKITKRGQNVTFRCDPISEHNRLYWYRQTLGQGPEFLTYFQNEAQLEKSRLLSDRFSAERPKGSFSTLEIQRTEQGDSAMYLCASSLARRGRRSDEQFFGPGTRLTVL.

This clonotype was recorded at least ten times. The CDR3 DNA reads TGTGCCAGCAGCTTAAAAGAGTACAATGAGCAGTTCTTC. Protein sequence: CASSLKEYNEQFF. V is TRBV11-1 and J is TRBJ2-1, with no clear D. From germline, CDR1 is SGHAT and CDR2 FQDESV (reference sequence). The CDR3 sequence is 13 residues long. The V and J ends lost 2 bases and 4 bases respectively, with 6 bases between them.

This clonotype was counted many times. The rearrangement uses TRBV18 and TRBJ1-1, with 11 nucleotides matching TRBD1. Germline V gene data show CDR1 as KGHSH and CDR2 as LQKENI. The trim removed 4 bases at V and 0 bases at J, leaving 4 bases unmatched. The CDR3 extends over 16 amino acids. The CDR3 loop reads CASSLTGQGVNTEAFF. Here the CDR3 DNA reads TGTGCCAGCTCACTAACGGGACAGGGGGTGAACACTGAAGCTTTCTTT.

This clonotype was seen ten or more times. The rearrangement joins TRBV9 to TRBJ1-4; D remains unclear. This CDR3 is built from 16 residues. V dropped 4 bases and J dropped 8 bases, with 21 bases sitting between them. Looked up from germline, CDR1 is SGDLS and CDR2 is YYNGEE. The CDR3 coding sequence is TGTGCCAGCAGCCCTCGGTTTGAGGGAGTTAGGGAAAAACTGTTTTTT. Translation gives CASSPRFEGVREKLFF. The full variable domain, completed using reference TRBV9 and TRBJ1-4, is DSGVTQTPKHLITATGQRVTLRCSPRSGDLSVYWYQQSLDQGLQFLIQYYNGEERAKGNILERFSAQQFPDLHSELNLSSLELGDSALYFCASSPRFEGVREKLFFGSGTQLSVL.

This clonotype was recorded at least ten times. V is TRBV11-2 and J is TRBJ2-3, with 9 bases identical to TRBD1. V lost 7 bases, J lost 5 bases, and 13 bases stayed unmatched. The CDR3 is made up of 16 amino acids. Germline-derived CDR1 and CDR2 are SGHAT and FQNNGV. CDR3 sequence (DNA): TGTGCCAGCACCAGCTACCCGGGACAGGGACGAGATACGCAGTATTTT. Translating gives CASTSYPGQGRDTQYF.

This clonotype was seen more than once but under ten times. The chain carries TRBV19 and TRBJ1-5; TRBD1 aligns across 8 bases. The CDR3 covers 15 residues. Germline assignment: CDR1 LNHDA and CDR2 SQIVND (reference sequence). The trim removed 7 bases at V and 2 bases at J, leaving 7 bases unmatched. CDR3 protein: CASTPGGWGNQPQHF. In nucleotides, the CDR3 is TGTGCCAGTACCCCAGGGGGCTGGGGCAATCAGCCCCAGCATTTT.

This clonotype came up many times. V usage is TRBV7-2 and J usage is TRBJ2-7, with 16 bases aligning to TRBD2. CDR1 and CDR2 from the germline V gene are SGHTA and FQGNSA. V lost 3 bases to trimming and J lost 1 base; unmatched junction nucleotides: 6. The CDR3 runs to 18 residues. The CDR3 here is CASSLGTSGRGKSYEQYF. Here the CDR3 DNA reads TGTGCCAGCAGCTTGGGGACTAGCGGGAGGGGGAAATCCTACGAGCAGTACTTC.

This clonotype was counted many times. The CDR3 DNA follows: TGCGCCAGCAGCTTGGTTAGCGGGACGTCCTACGAGCAGTACTTC. It codes for CASSLVSGTSYEQYF. The V and J genes are TRBV5-1 and TRBJ2-7, with 8 bases identical to TRBD2. Germline CDR1 and CDR2: SGHRS and YFSETQ. V trimming: 0 bases; J trimming: 1 base; junction bases outside the gene matches: 3. The CDR3 runs 15 residues.

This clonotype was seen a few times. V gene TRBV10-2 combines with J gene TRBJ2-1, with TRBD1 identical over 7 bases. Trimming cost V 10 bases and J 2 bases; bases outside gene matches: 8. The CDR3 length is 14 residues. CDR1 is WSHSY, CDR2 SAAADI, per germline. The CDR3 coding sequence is TGCGCCACCGGTCAGGGGGTAACCTACAATGAGCAGTTCTTC. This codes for CATGQGVTYNEQFF.

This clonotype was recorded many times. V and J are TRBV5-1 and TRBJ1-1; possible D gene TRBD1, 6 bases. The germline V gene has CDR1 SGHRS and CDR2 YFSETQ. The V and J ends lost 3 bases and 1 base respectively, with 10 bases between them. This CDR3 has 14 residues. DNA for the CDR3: TGCGCCAGCAGCTCGGGACACCAGAACACTGAAGCTTTCTTT. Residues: CASSSGHQNTEAFF.

The CDR3 spells CASSPYLADHLRQETQYF. The CDR3 coding sequence is TGTGCCAGCAGCCCCTACCTAGCGGACCATCTCCGTCAAGAGACCCAGTACTTC. The rearrangement links TRBV9 to TRBJ2-1, with 7 nucleotides matching TRBD2. The J call may be faulty, since TRBJ2-5 better matches the DNA end. Germline V gene lookup returns CDR1 SGDLS and CDR2 YYNGEE. The CDR3 extends over 18 amino acids.